Listed here are 15 T cell receptor beta chains from one sample, sequenced in a study of blood T cell repertoires in COVID-19. Assay: immunoSEQ multiplex PCR; the TCRdb copy retains only in-frame clones and omits some. The sample has over 250,000 clones; approximately 90% are singletons. The sample comprised peripheral blood. These receptors were collected from a woman aged 60-75 years with acute or convalescent COVID-19.

This clone has a single count. The rearrangement links TRBV30 to TRBJ1-2, with D uncertain. Trimming left V 3 bases short and J 6 bases short, with 11 bases between. CDR1 is GTSNPN and CDR2 is SVGIG in the germline V gene (reference sequence). The CDR3 has 12 amino acids. CDR3 nucleotides: TGTGCCTGGAGCCTCCTAATTGATGGCTACACCTTC. Its translation: CAWSLLIDGYTF.

This clone was recorded a few times. The rearrangement uses TRBV7-2 and TRBJ1-5; TRBD1 might be the D (6 bases). Germline CDR1 reads SGHTA; CDR2 reads FQGNSA. The V end was cut by 5 bases, the J end by 7 bases, with 15 bases between. This CDR3 is 14 amino acids long. CDR3 sequence (DNA): TGTGCCAGCAGCCTCGGGAGGACAGTACAGCCCCAGCATTTT. Translation: CASSLGRTVQPQHF.

The J gene is TRBJ1-4, the V gene TRBV7-3; tentatively, D is TRBD1 (6 bases). The length of the CDR3 is 15 residues. Germline V gives CDR1 SGHTA, CDR2 FQGTGA. Trimming took off 2 bases at V and 8 bases at J, with 15 bases between the two ends. DNA for the CDR3: TGTGCCAGCAGCTTAGGGCGCGGGGGGCACGAAAAACTGTTTTTT. This encodes CASSLGRGGHEKLFF.

The chain links TRBV28 to TRBJ2-2; 7 bases are a match to TRBD1. The CDR3 contains 14 residues. Germline CDR1 reads MDHEN; CDR2 reads SYDVKM. The J segment lost 4 bases and the V segment lost 2 bases, leaving 1 base of the junction unmatched. The CDR3 DNA sequence: TGTGCCAGCAGTTTAAGGGGGCCCACCGGGGAGCTGTTTTTT. This codes for CASSLRGPTGELFF.

The chain has TRBV6-5 and TRBJ1-1, with unresolved D. V lost 5 bases, J lost 0 bases, and 13 bases lay in between. Looked up from germline, CDR1 is MNHEY and CDR2 is SVGAGI. The CDR3 totals 15 residues. The CDR3 DNA sequence: TGTGCCAGCAGTCCCCAGGCAGCCATGAACACTGAAGCTTTCTTT. Translating gives CASSPQAAMNTEAFF.

Here the CDR3 reads CASSPEGTSDTQYF. The CDR3 DNA sequence: TGTGCCAGCAGCCCGGAGGGGACTTCAGATACGCAGTATTTT. The chain recombines TRBV5-4 with TRBJ2-3; D is possibly TRBD2 (6 bases). Trimming cost V 4 bases and J 4 bases, with 13 bases left between them. The CDR3 totals 14 residues. Germline-derived CDR1 and CDR2 are SGHNT and YYREEE (reference sequence). The whole variable domain, remainder taken from reference TRBV5-4 and TRBJ2-3, is ETGVTQSPTHLIKTRGQQVTLRCSSQSGHNTVSWYQQALGQGPQFIFQYYREEENGRGNFPPRFSGLQFPNYSSELNVNALELDDSALYLCASSPEGTSDTQYFGPGTRLTVL.

The chain employs TRBV29-1 and TRBJ1-1; TRBD1 aligns across 7 bases. The junction had 11 bases not matched to a gene; V was cut back by 7 bases and J by 3 bases. Germline V gene data show CDR1 as SQVTM and CDR2 as ANQGSEA. The length of the CDR3 is 14 residues. The CDR3 loop is CSAQSGTAHTEAFF. In DNA form, the CDR3 reads TGCAGCGCCCAATCCGGGACAGCGCACACTGAAGCTTTCTTT.

This chain uses TRBV10-3 with TRBJ1-4; 9 nucleotides agree with TRBD1. The CDR3 runs 13 residues. The trim removed 6 bases at V and 6 bases at J, leaving 2 bases unmatched. The germline gives CDR1 ENHRY, CDR2 SYGVKD. The CDR3 DNA reads as TGTGCCATCAGCCGGACAGGGGATGAAAAACTGTTTTTT. Translated: CAISRTGDEKLFF.

The chain carries TRBV3-1 (or the pseudogene TRBV3-2) and TRBJ2-3; the match to TRBD1 covers 7 bases. J was trimmed by 1 base and V by 8 bases; bases with no gene match: 6. The germline CDR1 and CDR2 sequences are LGHDT and YNNKEL (reference sequence). The CDR3 runs to 14 residues. CDR3 loop: CASEKGAGTDTQYF. For the CDR3, the DNA is TGTGCCAGCGAGAAGGGGGCAGGCACAGATACGCAGTATTTT.

The J gene is TRBJ1-2, the V gene TRBV7-2; no firm D call. Germline loops: CDR1 SGHTA, CDR2 FQGNSA. The CDR3 is 16 residues long. The V end lost 4 bases, the J end lost 0 bases, and 15 bases lay between the germline ends. In nucleotides, the CDR3 is TGTGCCAGCAGCTCCCTGACTGCAAACCCTAACTATGGCTACACCTTC. This codes for CASSSLTANPNYGYTF. Based on the CDR3 plus reference TRBV7-2 and TRBJ1-2, the full variable domain is GAGVSQSPSNKVTEKGKDVELRCDPISGHTALYWYRQSLGQGLEFLIYFQGNSAPDKSGLPSDRFSAERTGGSVSTLTIQRTQQEDSAVYLCASSSLTANPNYGYTFGSGTRLTVV.

The rearrangement uses TRBV2 and TRBJ1-1, with a tentative D call TRBD1 (5 bases). The CDR3 contains 14 residues. The V end lost 0 bases, the J end lost 6 bases, and 11 bases lay between the germline ends. Germline V gives CDR1 SNHLY, CDR2 FYNNEI. The CDR3 sequence: CASSEAGGTAEAFF. CDR3 DNA sequence: TGTGCCAGCAGTGAAGCGGGGGGAACGGCTGAAGCTTTCTTT.

This chain uses TRBV2 with TRBJ1-5; the D is unclear. The CDR3 loop spans 19 amino acids. Per germline, CDR1 SNHLY and CDR2 FYNNEI. Trimming took off 3 bases at V and 0 bases at J, with 21 bases between the two ends. The CDR3 loop reads CASSERQRQHFYSNQPQHF. The CDR3 region has the DNA TGTGCCAGCAGTGAGAGGCAGCGTCAACATTTTTATAGCAATCAGCCCCAGCATTTT. Filled out from reference TRBV2 and TRBJ1-5, the complete variable domain reads EPEVTQTPSHQVTQMGQEVILRCVPISNHLYFYWYRQILGQKVEFLVSFYNNEISEKSEIFDDQFSVERPDGSNFTLKIRSTKLEDSAMYFCASSERQRQHFYSNQPQHFGDGTRLSIL.

The rearrangement links TRBV7-9 to TRBJ1-1, with TRBD1 as a possible D gene (5 bases). The length of the CDR3 is 13 residues. Germline loops: CDR1 SEHNR, CDR2 FQNEAQ (reference sequence). Between the trimmed V and J ends, which lost 5 bases and 3 bases, there was a span of 10 bases. The CDR3 nucleotides read TGTGCCAGCAGCCGCGGGACGGACACTGAAGCTTTCTTT. This encodes CASSRGTDTEAFF.

The V call is TRBV27, the J call TRBJ1-2; 10 bases map to TRBD1. V lost 5 bases, J lost 3 bases, and 3 bases stayed unmatched. CDR1 and CDR2 from the germline V gene are MNHEY and SMNVEV (reference sequence). The CDR3 contains 14 residues. The CDR3 nucleotides are TGTGCCAGCAGTGAGACAGGGGGCCACTATGGCTACACCTTC. It codes for CASSETGGHYGYTF.

The chain couples TRBV5-1 to TRBJ2-5, with D possibly matching TRBD2 (5 bases). V was shortened by 0 bases and J by 5 bases, with 17 bases between the two germline ends. The CDR3 sequence is 16 residues long. Germline V gene lookup returns CDR1 SGHRS and CDR2 YFSETQ. Here the CDR3 DNA reads TGCGCCAGCAGCTTGGAAGCGGCTCAAGCGTCGGAGACCCAGTACTTC. Residues: CASSLEAAQASETQYF. The full variable domain, rest sourced from reference TRBV5-1 and TRBJ2-5, is KAGVTQTPRYLIKTRGQQVTLSCSPISGHRSVSWYQQTPGQGLQFLFEYFSETQRNKGNFPGRFSGRQFSNSRSEMNVSTLELGDSALYLCASSLEAAQASETQYFGPGTRLLVL.